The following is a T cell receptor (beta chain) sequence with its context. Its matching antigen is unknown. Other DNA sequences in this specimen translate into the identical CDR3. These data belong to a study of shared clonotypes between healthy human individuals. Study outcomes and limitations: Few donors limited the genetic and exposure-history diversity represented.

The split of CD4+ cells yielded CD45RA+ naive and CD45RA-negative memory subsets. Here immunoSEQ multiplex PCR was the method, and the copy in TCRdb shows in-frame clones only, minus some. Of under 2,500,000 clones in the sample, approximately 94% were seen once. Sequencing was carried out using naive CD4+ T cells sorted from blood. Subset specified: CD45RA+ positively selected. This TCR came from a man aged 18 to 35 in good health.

The CDR3 loop is CASSAGQKNTEAFF. CDR3 bases: TGCGCCAGCAGCGCAGGACAGAAGAACACTGAAGCTTTCTTT. The chain links TRBV10-1 to TRBJ1-1; a weak D match, TRBD1 (6 bases). Per the germline V gene, CDR1 is WNHNN and CDR2 is SYGVQD (reference sequence). The CDR3 spans 14 residues. Trimming pared 6 bases from V and 1 base from J, leaving 12 bases between.